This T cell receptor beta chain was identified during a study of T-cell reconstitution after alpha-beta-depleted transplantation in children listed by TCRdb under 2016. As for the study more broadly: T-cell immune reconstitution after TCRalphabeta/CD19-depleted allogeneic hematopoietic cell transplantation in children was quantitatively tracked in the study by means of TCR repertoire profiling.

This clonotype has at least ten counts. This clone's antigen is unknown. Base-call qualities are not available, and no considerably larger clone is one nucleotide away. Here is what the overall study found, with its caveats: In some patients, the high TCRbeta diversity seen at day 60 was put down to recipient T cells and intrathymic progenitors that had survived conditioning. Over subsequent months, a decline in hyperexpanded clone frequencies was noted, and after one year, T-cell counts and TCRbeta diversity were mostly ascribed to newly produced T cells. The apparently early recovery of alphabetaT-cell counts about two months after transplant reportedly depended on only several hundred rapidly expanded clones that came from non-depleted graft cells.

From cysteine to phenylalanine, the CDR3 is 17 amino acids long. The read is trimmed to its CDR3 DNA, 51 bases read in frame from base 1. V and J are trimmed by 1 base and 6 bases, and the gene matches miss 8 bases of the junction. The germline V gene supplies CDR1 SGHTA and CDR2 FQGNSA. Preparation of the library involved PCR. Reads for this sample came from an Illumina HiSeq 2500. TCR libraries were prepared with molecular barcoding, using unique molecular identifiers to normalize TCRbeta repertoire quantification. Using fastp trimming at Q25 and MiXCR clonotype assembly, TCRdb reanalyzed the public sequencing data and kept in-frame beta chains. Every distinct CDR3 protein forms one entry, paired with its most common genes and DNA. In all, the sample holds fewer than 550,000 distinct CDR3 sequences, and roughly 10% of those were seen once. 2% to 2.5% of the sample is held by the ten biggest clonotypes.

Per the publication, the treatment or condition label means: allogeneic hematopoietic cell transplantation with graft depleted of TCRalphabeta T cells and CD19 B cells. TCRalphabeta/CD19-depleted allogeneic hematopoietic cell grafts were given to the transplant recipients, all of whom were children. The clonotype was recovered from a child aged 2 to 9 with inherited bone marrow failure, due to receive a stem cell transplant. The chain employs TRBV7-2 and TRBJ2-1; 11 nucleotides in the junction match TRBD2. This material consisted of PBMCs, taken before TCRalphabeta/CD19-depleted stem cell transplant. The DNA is TGTGCCAGCAGCTTAGGAACTAGCGGGAGATTCGGCAATGAGCAGTTCTTC. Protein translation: CASSLGTSGRFGNEQFF.